Reported below is one T cell receptor (beta chain). This sample stems from a study of shared clonotypes between healthy human individuals. Study background: Every donor yielded three CD4 naive, three CD4 memory, two CD8 naive and one CD8 memory plate.

Sequencing was performed with immunoSEQ multiplex PCR; in TCRdb, only in-frame clones are kept and a portion is missing. The sample lists 1.5 million to 2.5 million clones, about 95% occurring once. Naive-designated CD8 cells lacked CD45RO, were positively enriched for CCR7, and omitted terminally differentiated effector memory CD45RA+ cells. The germline V and J ends were trimmed by 2 bases and 8 bases, with 13 bases remaining between them. Germline CDR1 and CDR2: SGHDT and YYEEEE. The length of the CDR3 is 14 residues. This TCR came from a man aged 18 to 30 in good health. This rearrangement joins TRBV5-6 to TRBJ1-4; a possible D gene is TRBD1 (6 bases). Sequenced sample: naive CD8+ T cells sorted from blood. CDR3 residues: CASSFRQGHEKLFF. The CDR3 region has the DNA TGTGCCAGCAGCTTTAGGCAGGGGCACGAAAAACTGTTTTTT.